The 5 T cell receptor beta chains below come from one sample, sequenced in a study of shared clonotypes between healthy human individuals. Using immunoSEQ multiplex PCR, the repertoire was profiled, and TCRdb retains in-frame clones only, with some absent. This sample has more than 400,000 clones; about 96% occur once, and the top ten carry around 0.066%. Material: naive CD4+ T cells sorted from blood. Subset: CD45RA+ positively selected. These receptors were obtained from a young woman in good health.

The CDR3 spells CSVGPGRDYEQYF. As DNA, the CDR3 is TGCAGCGTCGGACCCGGACGAGACTACGAGCAGTACTTC. This sequence joins TRBV29-1 and TRBJ2-7; D not resolved. V dropped 6 bases and J dropped 3 bases, with 15 bases sitting between them. In germline, CDR1 is SQVTM, CDR2 ANQGSEA. The CDR3 runs to 13 residues.

This sequence joins TRBV6-1 and TRBJ1-5, with a possible D match to TRBD1 (5 bases). Germline CDR1 and CDR2: MNHNS and SASEGT. Between the trimmed V and J ends, which lost 3 bases and 3 bases, there was a span of 12 bases. This CDR3 has 15 residues. CDR3 nucleotides: TGTGCCAGCAGTGATTCCCAGGGTTCCAATCAGCCCCAGCATTTT. As protein: CASSDSQGSNQPQHF.

This rearrangement joins TRBV5-1 to TRBJ2-5; 10 bases match TRBD2. Germline V gene data show CDR1 as SGHRS and CDR2 as YFSETQ. The CDR3 is 16 residues long. V dropped 1 base and J dropped 5; count of bases not matched to a gene: 8. The CDR3 region has the DNA TGCGCCAGCAGCTTGCCAGCGGGAGGGCCTCGGGAGACCCAGTACTTC. This codes for CASSLPAGGPRETQYF.

The chain carries TRBV18 and TRBJ2-7; 9 bases match TRBD2. This CDR3 is 15 amino acids long. Trimming took 3 bases from V and 6 from J; bases not matched to a gene: 9. Looked up from germline, CDR1 is KGHSH and CDR2 is LQKENI. This CDR3 reads CASSPGRGGAGEQYF. CDR3 nucleotide sequence: TGTGCCAGCTCACCCGGGCGGGGGGGGGCTGGCGAGCAGTACTTC.

The chain employs TRBV4-1 and TRBJ1-3; possible D gene TRBD1, 5 bases. The CDR3 is made up of 16 amino acids. V lost 2 bases and J 5 bases, leaving 16 bases between the germline ends. Germline assignment: CDR1 MGHRA and CDR2 YSYEKL. The CDR3 DNA reads TGCGCCAGCAGCCAACCGGACACCTCGGATAGAAACACCATATATTTT. It encodes CASSQPDTSDRNTIYF.